The 12 T cell receptor beta chains reported below all come from one sample, sequenced in a study of blood T cell repertoires in COVID-19. This table comes from immunoSEQ multiplex PCR, and its TCRdb copy is limited to in-frame clones, with some not included. The sample contains over 140,000 clones, over 75% of which appear only once. Sample: PBMCs or T cells enriched from blood (not recorded which). The receptors were gathered from a woman aged 45-59 years who had recovered from COVID-19.

The chain has TRBV29-1 and TRBJ1-4; possible D gene TRBD1, 6 bases. The germline V gene has CDR1 SQVTM and CDR2 ANQGSEA. This CDR3 is built from 15 residues. V was clipped by 5 bases and J by 7 bases, with 20 bases between them. The CDR3 sequence: CSVSSPGAGGEKLFF. The CDR3 DNA follows: TGCAGCGTTAGTTCCCCGGGGGCGGGAGGTGAAAAACTGTTTTTT.

The chain couples TRBV5-1 to TRBJ1-5; D unclear. V lost 0 bases and J lost 1, with 5 bases in between. The CDR3 length is 14 residues. Germline V lookup: CDR1 SGHRS, CDR2 YFSETQ. The CDR3 DNA follows: TGCGCCAGCAGCTTGGACCAGAGCAATCAGCCCCAGCATTTT. Amino acids: CASSLDQSNQPQHF.

A single count supports this clone. This chain links TRBV20-1 with TRBJ1-5; D is undetermined. The ends were cut back, 3 bases at V and 7 bases at J, with 13 bases in the middle. This CDR3 has 13 residues. Germline V gene sequence: CDR1 DFQATT, CDR2 SNEGSKA (reference sequence). DNA of the CDR3: TGCAGTGCTAGTTCCGGCGCCGGGCAGCCCCAGCATTTT. It codes for CSASSGAGQPQHF.

CDR3 nucleotides: TGCGCCAGCAGCCTAGACCGAGGCTATGGCTACACCTTC. Protein product: CASSLDRGYGYTF. V is TRBV5-1 and J is TRBJ1-2; D remains ambiguous. The CDR3 is 13 residues long. Between the trimmed V and J ends, which lost 4 bases and 4 bases, there was a span of 11 bases. Germline V lookup: CDR1 SGHRS, CDR2 YFSETQ.

This rearrangement joins TRBV28 to TRBJ2-7, with 8 bases aligning to TRBD1. The V and J ends lost 2 bases and 3 bases, in that order; junction bases with no gene match: 6. Germline values: CDR1 MDHEN, CDR2 SYDVKM. The CDR3 extends over 15 amino acids. The CDR3 spells CASSLTDRDIYEQYF. In DNA form, the CDR3 reads TGTGCCAGCAGTTTAACGGACAGGGACATCTACGAGCAGTACTTC.

The chain combines TRBV27 with TRBJ1-2; TRBD1 matches at 9 bases. The CDR3 loop spans 13 amino acids. Per the germline V gene, CDR1 is MNHEY and CDR2 is SMNVEV (reference sequence). The V gene end was trimmed by 0 bases and the J gene end by 12 bases; junction bases not matched to a gene: 5. The CDR3 reads CASSLSRDRVHTF. The CDR3 DNA follows: TGTGCCAGCAGTTTATCCCGGGACAGGGTTCACACCTTC.

V gene TRBV5-5 combines with J gene TRBJ2-1, with TRBD1 matching over 9 bases. The V segment lost 5 bases and the J segment 10 bases; nucleotides outside the gene matches: 7. Per the germline V gene, CDR1 is SGHKS and CDR2 is YYEKEE (reference sequence). This CDR3 region has 13 residues. The CDR3 nucleotides are TGTGCCAGCAGTCTGGACAGGGGTGTGGAGCAGTTCTTC. Amino acid sequence: CASSLDRGVEQFF. Based on the CDR3 plus reference TRBV5-5 and TRBJ2-1, the full variable domain is DAGVTQSPTHLIKTRGQQVTLRCSPISGHKSVSWYQQVLGQGPQFIFQYYEKEERGRGNFPDRFSARQFPNYSSELNVNALLLGDSALYLCASSLDRGVEQFFGPGTRLTVL.

The chain joins TRBV11-3 to TRBJ1-2; D call uncertain. V was cut by 5 bases and J by 4 bases, with 11 bases left in between. This CDR3 is 13 amino acids long. Germline CDR1 SGHNT, CDR2 YENEEA. The CDR3 DNA sequence: TGTGCCAGCAGCACCGGAGGGTCCTATGGCTACACCTTC. Protein: CASSTGGSYGYTF.

The chain recombines TRBV25-1 with TRBJ1-1; D gene uncertain. CDR3 length: 15 amino acids. Deletions cut 1 base from V and 8 bases from J, with 17 bases between. The germline V gene has CDR1 MGHDK and CDR2 SYGVNS. In DNA, the CDR3 is TGTGCCAGCAGTGAATCGAGAGGCACGGCGGCCGAAGCTTTCTTT. This codes for CASSESRGTAAEAFF.

Worth noting for this clone: Germline is not matched at one junction end, which may reflect a read error. V is TRBV11-3 and J is TRBJ1-1, with D possibly TRBD1 on 6 matching bases. Germline V gene sequence: CDR1 SGHNT, CDR2 YENEEA. The CDR3 runs 14 residues. CDR3 nucleotide sequence: TGTACCAGCAGCGAAATACAGGGTGGTACTGAAGCTTTCTTT. It translates to CTSSEIQGGTEAFF.

A single count supports this clone. This chain connects TRBV3-1 (or the pseudogene TRBV3-2) to TRBJ1-4, with D possibly matching TRBD1 (6 bases). Trimming cost V 3 bases and J 13 bases, with 12 bases left between them. The CDR3 is 12 residues long. Germline CDR1 is LGHDT and CDR2 is YNNKEL (reference sequence). The CDR3 loop reads CASSQGAFGLFF. The CDR3 DNA is TGTGCCAGCAGCCAGGGGGCTTTTGGACTGTTTTTT.

The chain links TRBV28 to TRBJ2-7; TRBD2 aligns across 7 bases. The CDR3 runs to 12 residues. Germline CDR1 and CDR2: MDHEN and SYDVKM. Trimming took 6 bases from V and 4 from J; bases not matched to a gene: 3. For the CDR3, the DNA is TGTGCCAGCAGAACTAGCGAGTACGAGCAGTACTTC. This codes for CASRTSEYEQYF.